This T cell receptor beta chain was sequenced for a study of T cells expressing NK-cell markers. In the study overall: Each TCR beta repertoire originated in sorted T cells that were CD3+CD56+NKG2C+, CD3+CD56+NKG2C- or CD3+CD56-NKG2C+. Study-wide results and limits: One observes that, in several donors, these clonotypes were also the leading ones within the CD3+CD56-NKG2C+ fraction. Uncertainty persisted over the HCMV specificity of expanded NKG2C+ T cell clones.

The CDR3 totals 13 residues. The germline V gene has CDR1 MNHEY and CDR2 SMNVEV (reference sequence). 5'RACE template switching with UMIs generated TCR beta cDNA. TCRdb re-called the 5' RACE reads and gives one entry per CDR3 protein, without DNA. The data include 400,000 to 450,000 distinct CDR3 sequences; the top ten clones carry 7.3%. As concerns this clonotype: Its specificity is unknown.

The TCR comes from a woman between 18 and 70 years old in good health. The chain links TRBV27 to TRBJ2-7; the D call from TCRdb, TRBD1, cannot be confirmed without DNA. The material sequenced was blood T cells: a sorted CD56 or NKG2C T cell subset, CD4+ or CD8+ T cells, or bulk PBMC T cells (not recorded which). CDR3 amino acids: CASSPRRAYEQYF.